These 21 T cell receptor beta chains were sequenced from one sample in a study of cytomegalovirus exposure and HLA in healthy donors. Primers included in the PCR were 60 Vbeta and 13 Jbeta primers. Clones were read by immunoSEQ multiplex PCR, and TCRdb kept only the in-frame ones, dropping some. The table includes around 100,000 clones, roughly three fifths detected once. The sample was PBMCs. These receptors came from a human donor in good health.

The chain employs TRBV5-1 and TRBJ2-5; D may be TRBD1 (6 bases). V was pared by 0 bases and J by 4 bases, with 10 bases between. The CDR3 sequence is 14 residues long. CDR1 is SGHRS and CDR2 is YFSETQ in the germline V gene. The CDR3 loop is CASSLDRARETQYF. Written as DNA, the CDR3 is TGCGCCAGCAGCTTGGACAGGGCACGAGAGACCCAGTACTTC.

A few counts support this clone. The chain employs TRBV7-9 and TRBJ2-2; 10 positions agree with TRBD1. The CDR3 contains 16 residues. Trimming removed 0 bases from V and 6 bases from J; junction bases left unmatched: 4. Germline V CDR1 and CDR2: SEHNR, FQNEAQ (reference sequence). The CDR3 DNA follows: TGTGCCAGCAGCTTAGCCGCCGGGACAGGGGCCGGGGAGCTGTTTTTT. It yields the protein CASSLAAGTGAGELFF.

The chain carries TRBV29-1 and TRBJ2-5, with 15 bases matching TRBD2. Trimming took 5 bases from V and 5 from J; bases not matched to a gene: 6. The germline V gene has CDR1 SQVTM and CDR2 ANQGSEA. The CDR3 is 15 residues long. CDR3 region: CSVRTSGREWETQYF. The CDR3 DNA sequence: TGCAGCGTTCGGACTAGCGGGAGGGAATGGGAGACCCAGTACTTC.

A single count supports this clone. This rearrangement joins TRBV5-1 to TRBJ2-5; TRBD2 might be the D (6 bases). With the DNA end fitting TRBJ2-7 better, the J assignment may be wrong. The CDR3 is made up of 14 amino acids. The germline CDR1 and CDR2 sequences are SGHRS and YFSETQ. The CDR3 DNA follows: TGCGCCAGCAGGCGGGACTCCTCCCTATACGAGCAGTACTTC. It specifies CASRRDSSLYEQYF.

Of note for this clone: Other DNA sequences in this sample translate to the same CDR3. This rearrangement joins TRBV6-1 to TRBJ2-5, with 13 bases that match TRBD2. V lost 3 bases to trimming and J lost 5 bases; unmatched junction nucleotides: 6. The CDR3 extends over 16 amino acids. CDR1 and CDR2 from the germline V gene are MNHNS and SASEGT. As DNA, the CDR3 is TGTGCCAGCAGTGAGGCACTAGCGGGAGGGCGGGAGACCCAGTACTTC. Its translation: CASSEALAGGRETQYF.

Here the CDR3 DNA reads TGCGCCAGCAGCTTGGAGTACGGGCAGACAGGGGAAGAGACCCAGTACTTC. This codes for CASSLEYGQTGEETQYF. The V and J genes are TRBV5-1 and TRBJ2-5; TRBD1 agrees at 8 bases. CDR3 size: 17 residues. CDR1 is SGHRS and CDR2 is YFSETQ in the germline V gene. The junction had 10 bases not matched to a gene; V was cut back by 0 bases and J by 3 bases.

The chain employs TRBV5-4 and TRBJ1-2, with no clear D. V lost 3 bases to trimming and J lost 3 bases, with 9 bases between them. Germline values: CDR1 SGHNT, CDR2 YYREEE (reference sequence). The CDR3 is made up of 13 amino acids. The CDR3: CASSYGLYYGYTF. CDR3 coding DNA: TGTGCCAGCAGCTACGGACTTTACTATGGCTACACCTTC.

This clone was seen only once. The chain has TRBV29-1 and TRBJ2-3; TRBD1 matches 9 bases. The germline gives CDR1 SQVTM, CDR2 ANQGSEA. This CDR3 has 13 amino acids. Germline trimming cut 7 bases from V and 1 base from J; bases unmatched to any gene: 3. The CDR3: CSGDRGGTDTQYF. Here the CDR3 DNA reads TGCAGCGGAGACAGGGGGGGCACAGATACGCAGTATTTT.

V and J are TRBV6-5 and TRBJ2-3; no firm D call. This CDR3 region has 14 residues. The germline CDR1 and CDR2 sequences are MNHEY and SVGAGI. The V end was cut by 3 bases, the J end by 3 bases, with 10 bases between. The CDR3 DNA reads TGTGCCAGCAGTTATCGATCCGGGACAGATACGCAGTATTTT. Its protein is CASSYRSGTDTQYF.

This clone was picked up a small number of times. V is TRBV7-9 and J is TRBJ2-5; 11 positions match TRBD2. Judging by the DNA end, TRBJ2-7 fits better; the J call may be wrong. From germline, CDR1 is SEHNR and CDR2 FQNEAQ (reference sequence). The CDR3 is 14 amino acids. The CDR3 DNA follows: TGTGCCAGCAGCGTAACTAGCGGGGGATACGAGCAGTACTTC. Translation: CASSVTSGGYEQYF.

This clone turned up a few times. This rearrangement joins TRBV6-5 to TRBJ2-7; 9 positions match TRBD2. Trimming took 2 bases from V and 2 from J; bases not matched to a gene: 1. The length of the CDR3 is 14 residues. CDR1 MNHEY and CDR2 SVGAGI come from the germline V gene. In nucleotides, the CDR3 is TGTGCCAGCAGTTACGTAGCGGGAGCCTACGAGCAGTACTTC. Translation gives CASSYVAGAYEQYF.

The rearrangement uses TRBV7-9 and TRBJ2-5; 9 bases line up with TRBD2. Unmatched junction bases numbered 7, after V lost 0 bases and J lost 5 bases. In germline, CDR1 is SEHNR, CDR2 FQNEAQ (reference sequence). The CDR3 extends over 16 amino acids. The DNA for the CDR3 is TGTGCCAGCAGCTTAGCACTAGCGGGCGGCGCGGAGACCCAGTACTTC. It translates to CASSLALAGGAETQYF.

CDR3 DNA sequence: TGCAGTGCTAGAGACCAACTGCGGGAGTACTTC. It is translated as CSARDQLREYF. The chain employs TRBV20-1 and TRBJ2-7, with D possibly TRBD2 on 5 matching bases. V dropped 0 bases and J dropped 11 bases, with 11 bases sitting between them. This CDR3 is 11 amino acids long. Germline V gene sequence: CDR1 DFQATT, CDR2 SNEGSKA (reference sequence).

A few counts support this clone. The V call is TRBV29-1, the J call TRBJ2-5; 7 nucleotides match TRBD2. The J call may not be correct, given that the DNA end is closer to TRBJ2-7. The germline gives CDR1 SQVTM, CDR2 ANQGSEA. The CDR3 extends over 13 amino acids. The DNA for the CDR3 is TGCAGCGTTGTGGGCGGGAGAGCCTACGAGCAGTACTTC. It is translated as CSVVGGRAYEQYF.

This clone was seen a few times. The CDR3 reads CASSVAELETQYF. In DNA form, the CDR3 reads TGTGCCAGCAGCGTAGCGGAGCTAGAGACCCAGTACTTC. The chain has TRBV13 and TRBJ2-5; a possible D gene is TRBD2 (6 bases). Germline values: CDR1 PRHDT, CDR2 FYEKMQ (reference sequence). V lost 5 bases to trimming and J lost 4 bases, with 11 bases between them. CDR3 size: 13 residues.

In this sample, this clone turned up a few times. The CDR3 region has the DNA TGTGCCAGCAGCTTCGGGACAGACACCTACGAGCAGTACTTC. The encoded protein is CASSFGTDTYEQYF. V gene TRBV7-9 combines with J gene TRBJ2-7, with 7 bases that match TRBD1. The germline V gene has CDR1 SEHNR and CDR2 FQNEAQ (reference sequence). The CDR3 sequence is 14 residues long. V shed 3 bases and J 2 bases; nucleotides not matched to a gene: 4.

This clone was observed a few times. This chain connects TRBV10-1 to TRBJ1-1, with 9 positions matching TRBD1. Trimming removed 3 bases from V and 10 bases from J; junction bases left unmatched: 3. Germline-derived CDR1 and CDR2 are WNHNN and SYGVQD (reference sequence). This CDR3 comprises 12 residues. This CDR3 reads CASSDDRGGAFF. Here the CDR3 DNA reads TGCGCCAGCAGTGACGACAGGGGGGGAGCTTTCTTT.

This clone was counted a few times. The chain links TRBV19 to TRBJ2-7; 12 nucleotides agree with TRBD2. Trimming at V came to 3 bases and at J to 7 bases, leaving 7 bases not matched to a gene. The CDR3 length is 15 residues. Germline V CDR1 and CDR2: LNHDA, SQIVND (reference sequence). DNA of the CDR3: TGTGCCAGTAGTATGTCGACTAGCGGGAGTGGGGAGCAGTACTTC. Residues: CASSMSTSGSGEQYF.

CDR3 sequence reads: CASSQGVPTEAFF. CDR3 nucleotide sequence: TGTGCCAGTAGTCAGGGGGTCCCGACTGAAGCTTTCTTT. The rearrangement joins TRBV19 to TRBJ1-1; TRBD1 matches at 7 bases. Unmatched junction bases numbered 5, after V lost 5 bases and J lost 5 bases. The germline V gene encodes CDR1 LNHDA and CDR2 SQIVND (reference sequence). This CDR3 has 13 residues.

This clone was counted a few times. The chain joins TRBV4-1 to TRBJ1-5; D is perhaps TRBD1 (5 bases). The CDR3 runs to 16 residues. Per the germline V gene, CDR1 is MGHRA and CDR2 is YSYEKL. The germline V and J ends were trimmed by 1 base and 5 bases, with 15 bases remaining between them. CDR3 DNA: TGCGCCAGCAGCCAAGTCGGCAGGGAGGAAGATCAGCCCCAGCATTTT. Its translation: CASSQVGREEDQPQHF.

This clone was counted only a few times. The chain carries TRBV30 and TRBJ1-5; 7 bases agree with TRBD1. The germline gives CDR1 GTSNPN, CDR2 SVGIG (reference sequence). The CDR3 has 14 residues. Trimming removed 4 bases from V and 5 bases from J; junction bases left unmatched: 8. CDR3 nucleotides: TGTGCCTGGACTATCCCCCAGGGGGATCAGCCCCAGCATTTT. Its protein product is CAWTIPQGDQPQHF. Based on the CDR3 plus reference TRBV30 and TRBJ1-5, the full variable domain is SQTIHQWPATLVQPVGSPLSLECTVEGTSNPNLYWYRQAAGRGLQLLFYSVGIGQISSEVPQNLSASRPQDRQFILSSKKLLLSDSGFYLCAWTIPQGDQPQHFGDGTRLSIL.